This T cell receptor (beta chain) was sequenced in a study of cytomegalovirus exposure and HLA in healthy donors. Study-wide results and caveats: In a later analysis, HLA-associated TCR beta chains were more clonally expanded than equally common others. Data from an earlier analysis indicated that most TCR beta V segments were productive either about 87% or about 30% of the time.

Trimming stripped 6 bases from V and 0 bases from J, with 9 bases between. The CDR3 loop spans 13 amino acids. Germline lookup yields CDR1 MDHEN and CDR2 SYDVKM. Primers included in the PCR were 60 Vbeta and 13 Jbeta primers. How the authors handled the data: Approximately 12 million of about 80 million unique TCR beta chains were shared, per a later count. Profiling relied on immunoSEQ multiplex PCR, and the TCRdb table lists in-frame clones only, not all of them. V and J calls and clone size are given by that table; D and trimming were obtained from the DNA. The sample totals 170,000 or so clones. Concerning this clone: Its specificity is unknown.

The chain employs TRBV28 and TRBJ2-7; the D gene is possibly TRBD2 (6 bases). The sequenced sample was PBMCs. The sequence derives from a man in his thirties or forties in good health and CMV-seronegative. Here the CDR3 DNA reads TGTGCCAGCAGGGACGGGAGCTCCTACGAGCAGTACTTC. Translated, it gives CASRDGSSYEQYF.